This TCR delta chain was sequenced during a study of delta chain sequences of gamma delta T cells (dated by TCRdb to about 2017). By how much of the sample it makes up, this clone is medium-sized (0.01 to 0.1%). Its antigen is still unknown. TCRdb shows a much larger clone's protein in place of this DNA's translation, and the two differ at residue 8, likely through a read error; the protein shown is translated from the DNA. The library was built by means of PCR. The instrument given in TCRdb is Illumina MiSeq. Clones were re-identified by TCRdb from the public reads with CATT, and rows with the same DNA were merged. This sample holds roughly 3,500 delta-chain clones; roughly two thirds were observed only once. The top ten hold over 55% of the sample. This receptor was obtained from a human donor with breast cancer. The specimen sequenced was a tumor sample.

The CDR3 protein is CACDTVSKEGDRPYTDKLIF. The nucleotide sequence is TGTGCCTGTGACACCGTGTCAAAGGAGGGGGACCGACCTTACACCGATAAACTCATCTTT. The rearranged segments are TRDV2 and TRDJ1; possibly the D gene is TRDD3, per 6 matching bases. Based on the germline V gene, the CDR1 and CDR2 sequences are GEAIGNYY and EKD. From the cysteine through the phenylalanine, the CDR3 covers 20 amino acids. The CDR3 DNA has 60 bases and is translated from base 1. V drops 0 bases and J drops 0 bases, leaving 25 bases in between.